A selection of T cell receptor beta chains follows, all from one sample in a study of T cell responses to AZD1222 COVID-19 vaccine. Assay: immunoSEQ multiplex PCR; the TCRdb copy retains only in-frame clones and omits some. The table records approximately 120,000 clones, more than 85% of them present only once. The starting material was peripheral blood, obtained on day 0 of MenACWY control vaccination. These TCRs come from an adult in good health. CDR3s leave out the opening cysteine and the closing phenylalanine or tryptophan. D genes are given only for firm matches.

TRBD2 TRBJ2-7 13 TRBV27 ASRVGLAGAGEQY
- TRBJ1-5 12 TRBV2 ASSEVSRNQPQH
- TRBJ1-4 13 TRBV6-5 ASSYVSVPNEKLF
- TRBJ1-2 9 TRBV28 ASTGLYGYT
TRBD1 TRBJ2-7 12 TRBV6-2/TRBV6-3 ASSYIQGAYEQY
TRBD2 TRBJ2-3 14 TRBV19 ASSIVLAANTDTQY
- TRBJ2-7 13 TRBV15 ATSSSGLAIALKY
TRBD1 TRBJ1-1 11 TRBV11-2 ASSAGTELEAF
TRBD1 TRBJ1-5 12 TRBV27 ASSPRQGNQPQH
- TRBJ1-1 12 TRBV6-4 ASRRGEANTEAF
- TRBJ1-2 11 TRBV10-2 ASSEVGNYGYT
- TRBJ1-2 13 TRBV5-6 ASSLGQASNYGYT
TRBD1 TRBJ2-1 13 TRBV5-6 ASSLAGQGYNEQF
- TRBJ2-5 9 TRBV7-9 ASSKGGTQY
TRBD1 TRBJ2-2 11 TRBV24-1 ATRGGNTGELF
- TRBJ2-1 16 TRBV4-2 ASSQGPLRLAERNEQF
- TRBJ1-3 13 TRBV6-5 ASNDGWGTGNTIY
TRBD1 TRBJ1-5 13 TRBV3-1/TRBV3-2 ASSQGQGEGQPQH
- TRBJ1-2 12 TRBV25-1 ASSEPGTNYGYT
- TRBJ1-1 13 TRBV3-1/TRBV3-2 ASSHPFLGGAEAF
- TRBJ2-5 12 TRBV6-5 ASSITGAQGGQY
- TRBJ1-1 11 TRBV6-5 ASSANRASEAF
TRBD2 TRBJ2-2 17 TRBV5-4 ASSLAIHGLAGNTGELF
TRBD1 TRBJ1-2 13 TRBV15 ATSRERQGRRGYT
- TRBJ1-2 11 TRBV13 ASSPSRDQGYT
- TRBJ2-7 14 TRBV6-5 ASSYSKGRNSYEQY
- TRBJ2-1 9 TRBV28 ASSLGNEQF
- TRBJ1-1 11 TRBV5-1 ASSRTLNTEAF
- TRBJ1-6 13 TRBV6-4 ASSDSWGNNSPLH
TRBD2 TRBJ2-5 14 TRBV3-1/TRBV3-2 ASSATSGPKGETQY
- TRBJ2-7 13 TRBV6-1 ASSESPSRLDEQY
- TRBJ1-2 11 TRBV14 ASSQATGYGYT
- TRBJ2-5 10 TRBV7-9 ASSYSQETQY
- TRBJ2-1 12 TRBV2 ASSVSLSYNEQF
TRBD2 TRBJ2-3 14 TRBV30 AWSGLAGEGTDTQY
- TRBJ2-7 10 TRBV10-3 AIRGQGYEQY
- TRBJ2-7 11 TRBV15 ATSTEGGYEQY
- TRBJ2-1 14 TRBV19 ASSWGGTSSYNEQF
- TRBJ1-5 12 TRBV5-5 ASSLEYSNQPQH
TRBD1 TRBJ2-7 14 TRBV9 ASSVGGGQGYHEQY
- TRBJ1-2 11 TRBV9 ASSVDRNYGYT
- TRBJ2-1 14 TRBV7-2 ASSLYISRTNNEQF
- TRBJ1-5 13 TRBV7-9 ASSLVCYSNQPQH
- TRBJ1-2 12 TRBV4-3 ASSQDGINYGYT
TRBD1 TRBJ1-2 12 TRBV28 ASSETGGSDGYT
- TRBJ2-7 12 TRBV10-3 AISESGRPYEQY
TRBD2 TRBJ2-7 15 TRBV11-2 ASSLNSGSVLGHEQY
- TRBJ1-5 11 TRBV12-3/TRBV12-4 ASSWAGDQPQH
TRBD1 TRBJ2-7 13 TRBV11-2 ASSFRDRGPYEQY
- TRBJ1-1 14 TRBV15 ATSRDSAGALRGAF
- TRBJ1-1 12 TRBV28 ASSFPSRNTEAF
TRBD2 TRBJ2-7 12 TRBV7-9 ASSLVLAPYEQY
- TRBJ2-2 15 TRBV6-2/TRBV6-3 ASSFIGRGDTGGELF
- TRBJ1-5 12 TRBV12-5 ASGSEYSNQPQH
- TRBJ1-2 13 TRBV28 ASSLKPPDSYGYT